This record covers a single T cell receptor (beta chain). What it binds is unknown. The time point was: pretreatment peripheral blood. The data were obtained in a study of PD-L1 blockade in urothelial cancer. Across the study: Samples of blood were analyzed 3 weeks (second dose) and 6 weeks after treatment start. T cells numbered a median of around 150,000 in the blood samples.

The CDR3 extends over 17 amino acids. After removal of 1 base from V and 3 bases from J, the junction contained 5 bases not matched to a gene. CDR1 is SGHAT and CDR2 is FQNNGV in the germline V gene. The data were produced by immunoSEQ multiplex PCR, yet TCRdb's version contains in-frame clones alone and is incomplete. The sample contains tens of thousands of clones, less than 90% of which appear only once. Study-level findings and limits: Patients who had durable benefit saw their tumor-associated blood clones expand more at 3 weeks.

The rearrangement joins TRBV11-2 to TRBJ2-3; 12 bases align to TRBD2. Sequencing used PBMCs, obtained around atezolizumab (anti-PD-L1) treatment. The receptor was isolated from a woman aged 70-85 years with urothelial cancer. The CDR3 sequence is CASSLVASGRATDTQYF. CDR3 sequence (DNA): TGTGCCAGCAGCTTAGTGGCTAGCGGGAGGGCGACAGATACGCAGTATTTT.